Below, 27 T cell receptor beta chains from the same sample are listed, as sequenced in a study of blood T cells in healthy people across ages (dated by TCRdb to between 2014 and 2017). Libraries were prepared through 5' RACE. The listed sequencing device is Illumina HiSeq 2500. A second PCR of 7 to 11 cycles was performed with a sample-barcoded 5' primer and a J-beta primer mix. TCRdb applied fastp at Q25 and MiXCR to the public reads, then kept only in-frame beta chains. Each CDR3 protein gets just one entry, which takes the most common genes and DNA from the rows behind it. The sample yields fewer than 1,200,000 distinct CDR3 sequences; under 30% were counted once. Around 0.75% of the sample belongs to the ten largest clones. These same records also appear under a second study, on T cells of mothers and their children.

Sequenced material: blood. All receptors come from a girl aged 2-9 years in good health.

The table lists this clonotype with a few counts. The J gene is TRBJ1-5, the V gene TRBV6-6; 8 nucleotides align to TRBD1. The CDR3 has 16 residues. V dropped 7 bases and J dropped 2; count of bases not matched to a gene: 10. The germline V gene encodes CDR1 MNHNY and CDR2 SVGAGI (reference sequence). The CDR3 bases are TGTGCCAGCAACTTCTTACCGACAGGGGGCAATCAGCCCCAGCATTTT. Protein sequence: CASNFLPTGGNQPQHF.

Of note for this clonotype: Being one base from a much bigger clone, this may be a read error. This chain uses TRBV6-2 or TRBV6-3 with TRBJ2-1; D not resolved. From germline, CDR1 is MNHEY and CDR2 SVGEGT. The CDR3 length is 14 residues. CDR3 DNA sequence: TGTGCCATACGAGCAGATTACTCCTACAATGAGCGGTTCTTC. As protein: CAIRADYSYNERFF.

The gene calls are TRBV27 and TRBJ2-1, with D perhaps matching TRBD2 (5 bases). Germline lookup yields CDR1 MNHEY and CDR2 SMNVEV (reference sequence). The CDR3 is 11 residues long. Deletions cut 10 bases from V and 6 bases from J, with 10 bases between. The DNA of the CDR3 is TGTGCCATTCAGGCGGGCAATGAGCAGTTCTTC. Amino acids: CAIQAGNEQFF.

The V gene is TRBV29-1, the J gene TRBJ2-7, with 7 bases identical to TRBD2. This CDR3 comprises 13 residues. J lost 5 bases, V lost 4 bases, and 8 bases had no gene match. CDR1 SQVTM and CDR2 ANQGSEA come from the germline V gene. CDR3 sequence reads: CSVVIGGRNEQYF. CDR3 in DNA: TGCAGCGTTGTTATCGGCGGGAGAAACGAGCAGTACTTC.

The chain employs TRBV20-1 and TRBJ2-7; D gene ambiguous. The closer fit of TRBJ2-1 to the DNA end suggests the J call may be wrong. The CDR3 sequence is 14 residues long. Per the germline V gene, CDR1 is DFQATT and CDR2 is SNEGSKA (reference sequence). CDR3 loop: CSAPTPTSYNEQFF. DNA for the CDR3: TGCAGTGCTCCCACTCCTACCTCCTACAATGAGCAGTTCTTC.

The rearrangement uses TRBV12-3 or TRBV12-4 and TRBJ1-2; D is unclear. The CDR3 has 15 residues. The V gene lost 1 base and the J gene lost 1 base, with 10 bases spanning the gap. CDR3 in amino acids: CASSLGPVYNYGYTF. CDR3 DNA: TGTGCCAGCAGTTTAGGGCCAGTATATAACTATGGCTACACCTTC.

In its sample, this clonotype was seen a few times. The gene calls are TRBV27 and TRBJ2-7, with TRBD2 matching over 8 bases. CDR3 size: 15 residues. Germline CDR1 and CDR2: MNHEY and SMNVEV (reference sequence). Trimming at V came to 4 bases and at J to 4 bases, leaving 9 bases not matched to a gene. CDR3 loop: CASSSIAGLLYEQYF. The CDR3 DNA follows: TGTGCCAGCAGTTCCATAGCGGGGCTTTTATACGAGCAGTACTTC.

This chain joins TRBV29-1 and TRBJ1-2; tentatively, D is TRBD1 (5 bases). The CDR3 extends over 13 amino acids. Trimming removed 7 bases at V and 1 base at J, with 13 bases between. The germline V gene encodes CDR1 SQVTM and CDR2 ANQGSEA. Written as DNA, the CDR3 is TGCAGCGCCGGGGACGGCAATAACTATGGCTACACCTTC. It codes for CSAGDGNNYGYTF.

This clonotype was found a few times. The V gene is TRBV24-1, the J gene TRBJ2-5; 7 bases line up with TRBD1. Trimming took 2 bases from V and 5 from J; bases not matched to a gene: 13. The CDR3 has 17 residues. Germline CDR1 reads KGHDR; CDR2 reads SFDVKD. Here the CDR3 DNA reads TGTGCCACCAGTGATTCCTCTCACCGGACAGGCCCGGAGACCCAGTACTTC. Amino acid sequence: CATSDSSHRTGPETQYF.

In DNA, the CDR3 is TGCAGTGCTAGGGGGGCTAATGAGACCCCCAGGTCGACCCAGTACTTC. Translation: CSARGANETPRSTQYF. The chain combines TRBV20-1 with TRBJ2-1; tentatively, D is TRBD1 (6 bases). Judging by the DNA end, TRBJ2-5 fits better; the J call may be wrong. Germline values: CDR1 DFQATT, CDR2 SNEGSKA (reference sequence). There are 16 residues in the CDR3.

This CDR3 is CASSERTSGRGEYF. The CDR3 bases are TGTGCCAGCAGTGAGCGGACTAGCGGACGGGGGGAGTATTTT. The chain is built from TRBV2 and TRBJ2-3, with 10 bases fitting TRBD2. Germline V gene lookup returns CDR1 SNHLY and CDR2 FYNNEI. The length of the CDR3 is 14 residues. V was pared by 3 bases and J by 13 bases, with 10 bases of the junction left unmatched.

Only a few counts were recorded for this clonotype. The rearrangement uses TRBV20-1 and TRBJ2-5; D call uncertain. In germline, CDR1 is DFQATT, CDR2 SNEGSKA (reference sequence). The length of the CDR3 is 13 residues. V was shortened by 4 bases and J by 5 bases, with 14 bases between the two germline ends. CDR3 sequence reads: CSATTVGRETQYF. CDR3 nucleotide sequence: TGCAGTGCTACCACCGTCGGCAGGGAGACCCAGTACTTC.

The sample holds a few counts of this clonotype. The chain uses TRBV20-1 and TRBJ2-5, with D perhaps matching TRBD1 or TRBD2 (6 bases each). Trimming pared 3 bases from V and 5 bases from J, leaving 19 bases between. The CDR3 runs 15 residues. Germline CDR1 DFQATT, CDR2 SNEGSKA (reference sequence). The CDR3 here is CSARDTRGDGETQYF. In DNA form, the CDR3 reads TGCAGTGCTAGGGATACGAGGGGGGATGGGGAGACCCAGTACTTC.

About this clonotype: Compared with germline, one end of the junction differs, possibly owing to a read error. The chain is built from TRBV4-2 and TRBJ2-6; D perhaps matches TRBD1 (5 bases). CDR3 length: 14 residues. Per germline, CDR1 LGHNA and CDR2 YNFKEQ. The CDR3 region is CASSPSTGASVLTF. CDR3 DNA sequence: TGTGCCAGCAGCCCATCTACTGGGGCCAGCGTCCTGACTTTC.

In DNA form, the CDR3 reads TGCAGCGCTGGTCAGGGCCGCAATCAGCCCCAGCATTTT. It codes for CSAGQGRNQPQHF. V is TRBV29-1 and J is TRBJ1-5; tentative D call: TRBD1 (5 bases). This CDR3 has 13 amino acids. V shed 7 bases and J shed 2 bases, with 12 bases lying between them. Germline CDR1 reads SQVTM; CDR2 reads ANQGSEA.

This clonotype came up a few times. CDR3 sequence: CASSSTANPHGYTF. The CDR3 DNA sequence: TGTGCCAGCAGTTCAACAGCTAACCCCCATGGCTACACCTTC. The V gene is TRBV6-2 or TRBV6-3, the J gene TRBJ1-2; no definite D call. Trimming left V 4 bases short and J 6 bases short, with 15 bases between. The CDR3 is 14 residues long. Germline V gene lookup returns CDR1 MNHEY and CDR2 SVGEGT.

The rearrangement links TRBV15 to TRBJ2-5; a weak D match, TRBD1 (6 bases). Germline V gives CDR1 LNHNV, CDR2 YYDKDF (reference sequence). V dropped 3 bases and J dropped 4 bases, with 24 bases sitting between them. The CDR3 has 18 amino acids. The CDR3 DNA reads as TGTGCCACCAGCAGGGAACGACCCCAGGGGAGAGAGGTAGAGACCCAGTACTTC. This gives the protein CATSRERPQGREVETQYF.

This clonotype has just a few counts. The chain uses TRBV2 and TRBJ1-1; no clear D. Germline CDR1 is SNHLY and CDR2 is FYNNEI. This CDR3 is built from 15 residues. Deletions cut 0 bases from V and 1 base from J, with 9 bases between. The CDR3 sequence is CASSEASGQNTEAFF. In nucleotides, the CDR3 is TGTGCCAGCAGTGAAGCGAGTGGGCAGAACACTGAAGCTTTCTTT.

The chain combines TRBV5-1 with TRBJ2-7; the D call may be TRBD1 or TRBD2 (5 bases each). The germline V gene encodes CDR1 SGHRS and CDR2 YFSETQ. This CDR3 has 15 residues. Trimming left V 3 bases short and J 6 bases short, with 19 bases between. The CDR3 reads CASSSPGALGAEQYF. The CDR3 DNA reads as TGCGCCAGCAGCTCTCCCGGGGCTTTAGGAGCCGAGCAGTACTTC.

This clonotype was found a few times. J is TRBJ1-3 and V is TRBV11-2, with TRBD1 matching over 12 bases. Looked up from germline, CDR1 is SGHAT and CDR2 is FQNNGV. This CDR3 has 18 residues. V lost 5 bases and J lost 4; bases outside the gene matches: 12. CDR3 in DNA: TGTGCCAGCAGCGGACCGGGACAGGGGGCTTTGTCGGGAAACACCATATATTTT. It translates to CASSGPGQGALSGNTIYF.

The chain combines TRBV7-9 with TRBJ2-7, with 9 bases fitting TRBD1. J lost 0 bases, V lost 6 bases, and 9 bases had no gene match. CDR1 and CDR2 from the germline V gene are SEHNR and FQNEAQ (reference sequence). The CDR3 is made up of 16 amino acids. The CDR3: CASSPGTGTPSYEQYF. The CDR3, as DNA: TGTGCCAGCAGTCCCGGGACAGGGACTCCCTCCTACGAGCAGTACTTC.

This clonotype appeared a few times. The chain uses TRBV13 and TRBJ1-4, with a possible D match to TRBD1 (6 bases). The CDR3 is made up of 14 amino acids. V shed 5 bases and J shed 7 bases, with 14 bases lying between them. Germline lookup yields CDR1 PRHDT and CDR2 FYEKMQ (reference sequence). In DNA form, the CDR3 reads TGTGCCAGCAGCCCTCTCAGGGGAGGTGAAAAACTGTTTTTT. Translated, it gives CASSPLRGGEKLFF.

V gene TRBV20-1 combines with J gene TRBJ2-5, with D tentatively TRBD1 (5 bases). The tail of the sequence fits TRBJ2-7 better, so the J call may be wrong. CDR1 and CDR2 (germline): DFQATT, SNEGSKA (reference sequence). The CDR3 covers 13 residues. Here the CDR3 reads CSASDSSSYEQYF. CDR3 in DNA: TGCAGTGCTAGTGACAGCAGTTCTTACGAGCAGTACTTC.

This clonotype showed up just a few times. The chain is built from TRBV13 and TRBJ2-3; weak D call: TRBD2 (6 bases). V lost 1 base and J lost 5, with 16 bases in between. In germline, CDR1 is PRHDT, CDR2 FYEKMQ (reference sequence). The CDR3 extends over 16 amino acids. The CDR3 spells CASSLVRDLAGDTQYF. The CDR3 DNA sequence: TGTGCCAGCAGCTTAGTAAGGGACTTAGCTGGAGATACGCAGTATTTT.

The V call is TRBV6-5, the J call TRBJ2-7; TRBD2 aligns across 7 bases. The CDR3 sequence is 16 residues long. Trimming removed 2 bases from V and 7 bases from J; junction bases left unmatched: 14. Germline V gene lookup returns CDR1 MNHEY and CDR2 SVGAGI. The CDR3 bases are TGTGCCAGCAGTTACAAGCGGGATCCAACCAGAGGGGAGCAGTACTTC. It is translated as CASSYKRDPTRGEQYF.

The sample holds a few counts of this clonotype. The chain links TRBV29-1 to TRBJ2-5; TRBD2 agrees at 12 bases. V lost 7 bases to trimming and J lost 2 bases; unmatched junction nucleotides: 2. The CDR3 is made up of 13 amino acids. From germline, CDR1 is SQVTM and CDR2 ANQGSEA. The CDR3 sequence: CSATSGSQETQYF. Written as DNA, the CDR3 is TGCAGCGCGACTAGCGGGAGTCAAGAGACCCAGTACTTC.

On this clonotype: At one end, the junction sequence differs from germline, possibly due to a read error. The chain is built from TRBV10-3 and TRBJ2-5; possibly TRBD2 for D (7 bases). The CDR3 has 13 amino acids. Germline lookup yields CDR1 ENHRY and CDR2 SYGVKD. CDR3 sequence (DNA): TGTGTCATCAGTCGGGGGGCCCAAGAGACCCAGTACTTC. This translates into CVISRGAQETQYF.